A single sample is the source of the 28 T cell receptor beta chains below, sequenced in a study of blood T cell repertoires in COVID-19. TCRdb's table, derived via immunoSEQ multiplex PCR, lists solely in-frame clones and lacks some. The data contain 120,000 to 150,000 clones, 84% of them singletons. Input material: PBMCs or T cells enriched from blood (not recorded which). The receptors were sampled from a woman in her forties or fifties who had been exposed to COVID-19.

This chain uses TRBV5-1 with TRBJ2-7; 8 bases match TRBD1. The germline V gene encodes CDR1 SGHRS and CDR2 YFSETQ. V trimming: 3 bases; J trimming: 2 bases; junction bases outside the gene matches: 4. This CDR3 is 14 amino acids long. As DNA, the CDR3 is TGCGCCAGCAGCTCAGGACAGGGAGCCTACGAGCAGTACTTC. Translated, it gives CASSSGQGAYEQYF.

The chain recombines TRBV3-1 (or the pseudogene TRBV3-2) with TRBJ1-3; perhaps TRBD1 as D (5 bases). Germline loops: CDR1 LGHDT, CDR2 YNNKEL (reference sequence). CDR3 length: 15 amino acids. Trimming left V 1 base short and J 4 bases short, with 11 bases between. The CDR3 loop is CASSQGAGFGNTIYF. CDR3 bases: TGTGCCAGCAGCCAAGGGGCAGGGTTCGGAAACACCATATATTTT.

This CDR3 reads CASSASGDRSGSGYTF. Here the CDR3 DNA reads TGCGCCAGCAGCGCCTCCGGGGACAGGTCTGGAAGTGGCTACACCTTC. This chain joins TRBV5-1 and TRBJ1-2, with 8 bases fitting TRBD1. Trimming cost V 4 bases and J 7 bases; bases outside gene matches: 15. The germline gives CDR1 SGHRS, CDR2 YFSETQ. This CDR3 spans 16 amino acids.

This clone appeared a few times. The chain joins TRBV27 to TRBJ1-1, with D maybe TRBD1 (5 bases). This CDR3 comprises 12 residues. Trimming left V 8 bases short and J 8 bases short, with 15 bases between. Germline CDR1 and CDR2: MNHEY and SMNVEV (reference sequence). The CDR3 reads CASGLPGWEAFF. The CDR3 DNA is TGTGCCAGCGGCCTCCCAGGGTGGGAAGCTTTCTTT.

The chain uses TRBV5-5 and TRBJ1-2; TRBD1 is a possible D gene (5 bases). The CDR3 is 16 residues long. Germline values: CDR1 SGHKS, CDR2 YYEKEE (reference sequence). V lost 3 bases to trimming and J lost 0 bases, with 15 bases between them. Here the CDR3 DNA reads TGTGCCAGCAGCTCTCCCGGGACGGGGGCTAACTATGGCTACACCTTC. This gives the protein CASSSPGTGANYGYTF.

V gene TRBV15 combines with J gene TRBJ2-7; TRBD2 agrees at 7 bases. The germline V gene encodes CDR1 LNHNV and CDR2 YYDKDF (reference sequence). The ends lost 0 bases at V and 0 bases at J; junction bases unmatched: 2. CDR3 length: 15 amino acids. DNA of the CDR3: TGTGCCACCAGCAGAGATGGGGGGGGCTCCTACGAGCAGTACTTC. Residues: CATSRDGGGSYEQYF.

The CDR3 reads CASSPTSGGASAHNEQFF. The CDR3 nucleotides read TGTGCCAGCAGCCCGACTAGCGGGGGGGCTTCGGCCCACAATGAGCAGTTCTTC. The chain recombines TRBV7-8 with TRBJ2-1, with 14 bases matching TRBD2. The trim removed 5 bases at V and 5 bases at J, leaving 11 bases unmatched. The germline CDR1 and CDR2 sequences are SGHVS and FQNEAQ. The CDR3 covers 18 residues.

The chain carries TRBV9 and TRBJ1-1; 7 bases are shared with TRBD1. V was pared by 2 bases and J by 5 bases, with 9 bases of the junction left unmatched. Germline CDR1 and CDR2: SGDLS and YYNGEE. The CDR3 has 15 residues. CDR3 sequence reads: CASSVRQGGNTEAFF. The DNA of the CDR3 is TGTGCCAGCAGCGTTAGACAGGGAGGTAATACTGAAGCTTTCTTT.

The rearrangement links TRBV29-1 to TRBJ1-2; 9 bases are a match to TRBD1. Trimming at V came to 6 bases and at J to 8 bases, leaving 16 bases not matched to a gene. The CDR3 loop spans 15 amino acids. The germline gives CDR1 SQVTM, CDR2 ANQGSEA. The CDR3 spells CSVDPGQGLPKGYTF. The CDR3 DNA reads TGCAGCGTGGACCCGGGACAGGGCCTGCCTAAGGGCTACACCTTC. Supplemented by reference TRBV29-1 and TRBJ1-2, the full variable domain reads SAVISQKPSRDICQRGTSLTIQCQVDSQVTMMFWYRQQPGQSLTLIATANQGSEATYESGFVIDKFPISRPNLTFSTLTVSNMSPEDSSIYLCSVDPGQGLPKGYTFGSGTRLTVV.

The chain uses TRBV5-4 and TRBJ2-3; the D is unclear. CDR1 is SGHNT and CDR2 is YYREEE in the germline V gene (reference sequence). The CDR3 covers 14 residues. V lost 0 bases, J lost 2 bases, and 7 bases lay in between. CDR3 region: CASSLDSYTDTQYF. DNA of the CDR3: TGTGCCAGCAGCTTGGACAGTTACACAGATACGCAGTATTTT.

The sample holds a few counts of this clone. The V and J genes are TRBV12-3 or TRBV12-4 and TRBJ1-1; D remains ambiguous. V gave up 6 bases and J gave up 4 bases, with 12 bases separating them. The CDR3 runs to 13 residues. The CDR3 here is CASRQSAGTEAFF. CDR3 bases: TGTGCCAGCAGACAATCTGCGGGCACTGAAGCTTTCTTT.

The CDR3 nucleotides are TGCGCCAGCAGCCTCTCTGCGGTTGAGCAGTTCTTC. This translates into CASSLSAVEQFF. The chain carries TRBV5-1 and TRBJ2-1; D unclear. V was cut by 4 bases and J by 9 bases, with 11 bases left in between. This CDR3 has 12 amino acids. Per the germline V gene, CDR1 is SGHRS and CDR2 is YFSETQ.

The chain joins TRBV19 to TRBJ1-5, with D maybe TRBD1 (6 bases). Trimming removed 8 bases from V and 1 base from J, with 12 bases in between. Germline CDR1 reads LNHDA; CDR2 reads SQIVND (reference sequence). This CDR3 region has 14 residues. In DNA, the CDR3 is TGTGCCAGTGCACAGGGAATGAGCAATCAGCCCCAGCATTTT. Protein product: CASAQGMSNQPQHF. Using reference TRBV19 and TRBJ1-5 for the parts outside the CDR3, the full variable domain is DGGITQSPKYLFRKEGQNVTLSCEQNLNHDAMYWYRQDPGQGLRLIYYSQIVNDFQKGDIAEGYSVSREKKESFPLTVTSAQKNPTAFYLCASAQGMSNQPQHFGDGTRLSIL.

The gene calls are TRBV6-6 and TRBJ2-7; 8 bases agree with TRBD2. The trim removed 4 bases at V and 0 bases at J, leaving 8 bases unmatched. Looked up from germline, CDR1 is MNHNY and CDR2 is SVGAGI (reference sequence). This CDR3 has 16 amino acids. The CDR3: CASSSPGRALSYEQYF. The DNA of the CDR3 is TGTGCCAGCAGTTCCCCCGGGAGGGCCCTCTCCTACGAGCAGTACTTC.

The genes are TRBV7-9 and TRBJ1-2; D not certain. This CDR3 has 11 amino acids. Germline V gene data show CDR1 as SEHNR and CDR2 as FQNEAQ (reference sequence). V lost 5 bases and J 10 bases, leaving 11 bases between the germline ends. Here the CDR3 DNA reads TGTGCCAGCAGCCGACTCGAACTCTACACCTTC. Its translation is CASSRLELYTF.

As DNA, the CDR3 is TGTGCCAGCAGCTTTCCCAACCCCAGGATGAGCAATCAGCCCCAGCATTTT. Encoded protein: CASSFPNPRMSNQPQHF. The chain couples TRBV7-9 to TRBJ1-5; D not certain. V lost 3 bases to trimming and J lost 1 base, with 16 bases between them. CDR1 is SEHNR and CDR2 is FQNEAQ in the germline V gene (reference sequence). The CDR3 covers 17 residues.

The chain is built from TRBV19 and TRBJ1-1, with TRBD1 identical over 7 bases. The CDR3 consists of 15 residues. In germline, CDR1 is LNHDA, CDR2 SQIVND (reference sequence). V shed 3 bases and J 0 bases; nucleotides not matched to a gene: 4. CDR3 residues: CASSMMDRLNTEAFF. CDR3 DNA: TGTGCCAGTAGTATGATGGACAGGTTGAACACTGAAGCTTTCTTT. The full variable domain, its missing parts supplied by reference TRBV19 and TRBJ1-1, is DGGITQSPKYLFRKEGQNVTLSCEQNLNHDAMYWYRQDPGQGLRLIYYSQIVNDFQKGDIAEGYSVSREKKESFPLTVTSAQKNPTAFYLCASSMMDRLNTEAFFGQGTRLTVV.

The chain recombines TRBV2 with TRBJ1-4; tentatively, D is TRBD1 (6 bases). Trimming cost V 4 bases and J 6 bases, with 9 bases left between them. Germline assignment: CDR1 SNHLY and CDR2 FYNNEI. This CDR3 has 13 residues. The CDR3 region is CASSGGRDEKLFF. In nucleotides, the CDR3 is TGTGCCAGCAGTGGGGGGCGTGATGAAAAACTGTTTTTT.

This clone was detected a few times. This chain connects TRBV27 to TRBJ2-1, with D perhaps matching TRBD1 (6 bases). V lost 4 bases, J lost 0 bases, and 19 bases lay in between. The CDR3 runs 18 residues. Germline values: CDR1 MNHEY, CDR2 SMNVEV (reference sequence). CDR3 protein: CASSSPGVRLSSYNEQFF. The CDR3 nucleotides are TGTGCCAGCAGTTCGCCAGGGGTCAGACTGAGCTCCTACAATGAGCAGTTCTTC.

This chain joins TRBV7-3 and TRBJ2-5; perhaps TRBD2 as D (6 bases). Germline loops: CDR1 SGHTA, CDR2 FQGTGA. Between the trimmed V and J ends, which lost 3 bases and 3 bases, there was a span of 11 bases. CDR3 length: 14 amino acids. The CDR3 region is CASSLTGGEETQYF. The DNA for the CDR3 is TGTGCCAGCAGCTTGACCGGGGGAGAAGAGACCCAGTACTTC. Full variable domain (missing parts from reference TRBV7-3 and TRBJ2-5): GAGVSQTPSNKVTEKGKYVELRCDPISGHTALYWYRQSLGQGPEFLIYFQGTGAADDSGLPNDRFFAVRPEGSVSTLKIQRTERGDSAVYLCASSLTGGEETQYFGPGTRLLVL.

The rearrangement links TRBV19 to TRBJ1-6; 7 nucleotides match TRBD1. Trimming cost V 6 bases and J 4 bases; bases outside gene matches: 9. Germline loops: CDR1 LNHDA, CDR2 SQIVND (reference sequence). The CDR3 extends over 16 amino acids. The CDR3 loop is CASREDRLNYNSPLHF. The CDR3 DNA reads as TGTGCCAGTAGGGAGGACAGGCTAAATTATAATTCACCCCTCCACTTT.

V and J are TRBV4-2 and TRBJ1-5; perhaps TRBD1 as D (5 bases). Trimming stripped 6 bases from V and 0 bases from J, with 12 bases between. The CDR3 is made up of 15 amino acids. Germline-derived CDR1 and CDR2 are LGHNA and YNFKEQ. The CDR3 DNA reads as TGTGCCAGCAGACCGACAGTGACTAGCAATCAGCCCCAGCATTTT. Translating gives CASRPTVTSNQPQHF.

The J gene is TRBJ1-2, the V gene TRBV15; TRBD1 agrees at 8 bases. Trimming took 0 bases from V and 8 from J; bases not matched to a gene: 11. This CDR3 has 16 residues. In germline, CDR1 is LNHNV, CDR2 YYDKDF (reference sequence). The CDR3 region is CATSRDVGQAAGGYTF. The CDR3 DNA sequence: TGTGCCACCAGCAGAGATGTGGGACAGGCGGCGGGGGGCTACACCTTC.

This chain connects TRBV7-3 to TRBJ2-1; tentatively, D is TRBD2 (6 bases). This CDR3 spans 12 amino acids. V lost 0 bases, J lost 12 bases, and 9 bases lay in between. CDR1 SGHTA and CDR2 FQGTGA come from the germline V gene. This chain's CDR3 is CASSLTGRGQFF. The CDR3 bases are TGTGCCAGCAGCTTAACGGGGCGGGGGCAGTTCTTC.

V and J are TRBV10-3 and TRBJ2-3, with 8 positions matching TRBD2. Germline V gives CDR1 ENHRY, CDR2 SYGVKD. There are 15 residues in the CDR3. V was clipped by 6 bases and J by 8 bases; unmatched bases: 13. The CDR3 DNA reads as TGTGCCATCAGCCCTACTAGCGGTGGGCCGGGTACGCAGTATTTT. Translating it yields CAISPTSGGPGTQYF.

The genes are TRBV27 and TRBJ2-3; 9 bases line up with TRBD2. The germline gives CDR1 MNHEY, CDR2 SMNVEV (reference sequence). This CDR3 has 17 amino acids. J lost 1 base, V lost 3 bases, and 8 bases had no gene match. CDR3: CASSFLAGSPGTDTQYF. The CDR3 DNA is TGTGCCAGCAGTTTTCTAGCGGGATCGCCGGGCACAGATACGCAGTATTTT.

This chain connects TRBV6-5 to TRBJ2-7, with TRBD1 as a possible D gene (6 bases). The germline V gene encodes CDR1 MNHEY and CDR2 SVGAGI. The CDR3 loop spans 14 amino acids. The V gene lost 4 bases and the J gene lost 2 bases, with 12 bases spanning the gap. The CDR3 reads CASSSQGIAYEQYF. The CDR3 DNA sequence: TGTGCCAGCAGTTCACAGGGAATCGCCTACGAGCAGTACTTC.

This sequence joins TRBV5-1 and TRBJ2-2; tentatively, D is TRBD2 (7 bases). Germline V CDR1 and CDR2: SGHRS, YFSETQ. CDR3 length: 15 amino acids. V lost 0 bases to trimming and J lost 7 bases, with 13 bases between them. Here the CDR3 DNA reads TGCGCCAGCAGCTTGGCGGGGGGCGAGGTCGGGGAGCTGTTTTTT. Translating it yields CASSLAGGEVGELFF. Full variable domain (outside the CDR3, taken from reference TRBV5-1 and TRBJ2-2): KAGVTQTPRYLIKTRGQQVTLSCSPISGHRSVSWYQQTPGQGLQFLFEYFSETQRNKGNFPGRFSGRQFSNSRSEMNVSTLELGDSALYLCASSLAGGEVGELFFGEGSRLTVL.